This T cell receptor beta chain was retrieved from a study of cytomegalovirus exposure and HLA in healthy donors. Study-wide points: In a later analysis, an Asian-associated ancestry cluster reportedly showed fewer N-insertions than the 666-donor mean.

This clone has just one count. Its target is unknown. 60 Vbeta and 13 Jbeta primers were used in PCR. Per the authors' pipeline: Unique TCR beta chains totaled about 78 million in a later count, with around 11 million of them shared. Method: immunoSEQ multiplex PCR; TCRdb's copy keeps in-frame clones and lacks some. V, J and clone size derive from that table, while D and trimming were established from the DNA sequence. The sample has hundreds of thousands of clones; about 88% are singletons. J gave up 5 bases and V 2 bases, and 9 bases lay outside the gene matches. Germline CDR1 is SGHRS and CDR2 is YFSETQ. The CDR3 has 15 amino acids.

The sample was PBMCs. The chain employs TRBV5-1 and TRBJ2-7, with TRBD2 identical over 8 bases. The receptor's source is a girl aged 2 to 10 in good health and CMV-seronegative. CDR3 in DNA: TGCGCCAGCAGCTTCCGGGGGAATAGCGGGGACGAGCAGTACTTC. This sequence encodes CASSFRGNSGDEQYF.